The 9 T cell receptor beta chains below were found in one sample sequenced in a study of blood T cell repertoires in COVID-19. Produced via immunoSEQ multiplex PCR; TCRdb's table is partial and in-frame only. Here the sample spans under 250,000 clones, roughly 86% being singletons. Material for sequencing was peripheral blood. These receptors originate from a woman between 55 and 75 years old with acute or convalescent COVID-19.

The CDR3 protein is CASSLAGLAGNEQYF. The CDR3 DNA sequence: TGTGCCAGCAGCTTGGCCGGACTAGCTGGCAACGAGCAGTACTTC. The rearrangement joins TRBV5-4 to TRBJ2-7; 8 positions agree with TRBD2. This CDR3 contains 15 residues. CDR1 and CDR2 (germline): SGHNT, YYREEE (reference sequence). Losses at the gene ends were 0 bases for V and 5 bases for J; bases not matched to a gene: 7.

This rearrangement joins TRBV15 to TRBJ2-2, with TRBD2 identical over 16 bases. Germline V gene sequence: CDR1 LNHNV, CDR2 YYDKDF (reference sequence). Trimming at V came to 2 bases and at J to 6 bases, leaving 3 bases not matched to a gene. The CDR3 has 17 residues. The CDR3 region has the DNA TGTGCCACCAGCAGACTTGGGACTAGCGGGAGGGCCGGGGAGCTGTTTTTT. Amino acids: CATSRLGTSGRAGELFF.

This chain links TRBV5-1 with TRBJ2-3, with D perhaps matching TRBD2 (5 bases). V was clipped by 5 bases and J by 2 bases, with 21 bases between them. The V gene's germline CDR1 is SGHRS and CDR2 YFSETQ. The CDR3 length is 17 residues. The CDR3 loop reads CASRGTDSPGSTDTQYF. CDR3 in DNA: TGCGCCAGCAGGGGAACAGACTCCCCGGGGTCCACAGATACGCAGTATTTT.

CDR3 sequence reads: CASSSDSHNEQFF. The CDR3 bases are TGTGCCAGCAGCTCCGACAGCCACAATGAGCAGTTCTTC. The chain employs TRBV11-3 and TRBJ2-1; TRBD1 might be the D (5 bases). Trimming took off 4 bases at V and 5 bases at J, with 9 bases between the two ends. CDR1 is SGHNT and CDR2 is YENEEA in the germline V gene. The CDR3 is 13 amino acids.

The rearrangement links TRBV6-1 to TRBJ1-2; D is perhaps TRBD1 (5 bases). The CDR3 extends over 12 amino acids. Trimming left V 2 bases short and J 7 bases short, with 8 bases between. Germline V gives CDR1 MNHNS, CDR2 SASEGT. This CDR3 is CASSELGAGYTF. The DNA of the CDR3 is TGTGCCAGCAGTGAACTTGGGGCTGGCTACACCTTC.

The rearrangement links TRBV5-5 to TRBJ1-5; a weak D match, TRBD1 (6 bases). The CDR3 is 15 residues long. Germline V gene sequence: CDR1 SGHKS, CDR2 YYEKEE (reference sequence). V gave up 0 bases and J gave up 4 bases, with 11 bases separating them. Here the CDR3 reads CASSLAGARNQPQHF. The CDR3 region has the DNA TGTGCCAGCAGCTTGGCAGGGGCGCGTAATCAGCCCCAGCATTTT. Complete variable domain (other parts from reference TRBV5-5 and TRBJ1-5): DAGVTQSPTHLIKTRGQQVTLRCSPISGHKSVSWYQQVLGQGPQFIFQYYEKEERGRGNFPDRFSARQFPNYSSELNVNALLLGDSALYLCASSLAGARNQPQHFGDGTRLSIL.

J is TRBJ1-1 and V is TRBV6-5; D perhaps matches TRBD1 (6 bases). This CDR3 region has 15 residues. Germline lookup yields CDR1 MNHEY and CDR2 SVGAGI. The germline V and J ends were trimmed by 6 bases and 0 bases, with 14 bases remaining between them. The CDR3 nucleotides read TGTGCCAGCAGCCGAGGGACACAGATGAACACTGAAGCTTTCTTT. Protein product: CASSRGTQMNTEAFF.

This clone showed up just a few times. The chain joins TRBV19 to TRBJ2-1; maybe TRBD2 (5 bases). Germline V gene data show CDR1 as LNHDA and CDR2 as SQIVND (reference sequence). This CDR3 is 15 amino acids long. Trimming left V 7 bases short and J 6 bases short, with 19 bases between. CDR3 bases: TGTGCCAGTATAAGGTTCCACTCGGACTTCAATGAGCAGTTCTTC. Translating gives CASIRFHSDFNEQFF.

The chain is built from TRBV6-2 or TRBV6-3 and TRBJ1-4, with D perhaps TRBD1 (5 bases). CDR1 is MNHEY, CDR2 SVGEGT, per germline. CDR3 length: 15 residues. V lost 2 bases to trimming and J lost 5 bases, with 12 bases between them. The CDR3: CASSYPAGPNEKLFF. The CDR3 nucleotides are TGTGCCAGCAGTTACCCAGCGGGGCCGAATGAAAAACTGTTTTTT.